This T cell receptor beta chain appears in the sequencing data of a study of OX40 agonist ivuxolimab in advanced cancers. Looking at the study overall: Each dose-escalation patient presented with hepatocellular carcinoma, melanoma, renal cell or head and neck cancer.

The junction had 5 bases not matched to a gene; V was cut back by 5 bases and J by 4 bases. This CDR3 comprises 14 residues. The germline CDR1 and CDR2 sequences are MDHEN and SYDVKM. Produced via immunoSEQ multiplex PCR; TCRdb's table is partial and in-frame only. The sample includes around 83,000 clones, around nine tenths of them seen just once. The material sequenced was CD4+ or CD8+ T cells sorted from blood, taken in a trial of the OX40 agonist ivuxolimab. The chain carries TRBV28 and TRBJ2-1, with 7 bases matching TRBD2. This receptor was taken from an adult with an advanced solid tumor such as melanoma, head and neck, liver or kidney cancer. The CDR3 DNA sequence: TGTGCCAGCAGTGCGGGAGATAGGTACAATGAGCAGTTCTTC. Protein sequence: CASSAGDRYNEQFF.